These 27 T cell receptor beta chains were all obtained from the same sample, sequenced in a study of T cells in women clearing cervical HPV infection. Using immunoSEQ multiplex PCR, the repertoire was profiled, and TCRdb retains in-frame clones only, with some absent. The repertoire shows 18,000 or so clones; the top ten hold 13% to 15%. Sequenced: blood buffy coat. Receptors were obtained from a woman between 18 and 70 years old with a cervical HPV16 infection that either progressed to CIN3+ or cleared (not recorded which).

CDR3 amino acids: CASSLSGDEQFF. The DNA read from the CDR3 is TGTGCCAGCAGCTTATCAGGGGATGAG. This chain uses TRBV7-9 with TRBJ2-1; possibly TRBD1 for D (6 bases). With the read ending 3 residues before the CDR3 end, the germline J gene is used to fill in that end. CDR3 length: 12 residues. The germline V gene has CDR1 SEHNR and CDR2 FQNEAQ (reference sequence). Trimming left V 2 bases short and J 8 bases short, with 7 bases between.

On this clone: The read falls 3 residues short of the CDR3 end, and the missing part is taken from the germline J gene. V and J are TRBV5-1 and TRBJ2-5; D possibly corresponds to TRBD2 (6 bases). The CDR3 contains 13 residues. The V gene's germline CDR1 is SGHRS and CDR2 YFSETQ. V was shortened by 0 bases and J by 5 bases, with 8 bases between the two germline ends. The CDR3 DNA, read in part, is TGCGCCAGCAGCTTGGTGGAGGGCGAGACC. This gives the protein CASSLVEGET. The full CDR3 sequence reads CASSLVEGETQYF. The full variable domain, with the rest looked up from reference TRBV5-1 and TRBJ2-5, is KAGVTQTPRYLIKTRGQQVTLSCSPISGHRSVSWYQQTPGQGLQFLFEYFSETQRNKGNFPGRFSGRQFSNSRSEMNVSTLELGDSALYLCASSLVEGETQYFGPGTRLLVL.

About this clone itself: Read coverage stops 3 residues before the CDR3 terminus; the germline J gene supplies the remainder. V is TRBV4-1 and J is TRBJ1-1; 7 nucleotides align to TRBD1. In germline, CDR1 is MGHRA, CDR2 YSYEKL. The CDR3 length is 14 residues. The V gene end was trimmed by 4 bases and the J gene end by 1 base; junction bases not matched to a gene: 3. CDR3 bases read: TGCGCCAGCAGCCTCGACAGGGCGAACACTGAA. Its translation: CASSLDRANTE. The full CDR3 is CASSLDRANTEAFF.

A word on this clone: The read falls 3 residues short of the CDR3 end, and the missing part is taken from the germline J gene. This chain links TRBV10-3 with TRBJ2-1; 9 bases align to TRBD2. V was pared by 3 bases and J by 8 bases, with 14 bases of the junction left unmatched. The CDR3 covers 17 residues. The germline V gene encodes CDR1 ENHRY and CDR2 SYGVKD. The sequenced part of the CDR3 DNA is TGTGCCATCAGTGATGGGGGCGGGAGGGGATTGGGGGATGAG. Its protein product is CAISDGGGRGLGDE. The whole CDR3 sequence is CAISDGGGRGLGDEQFF.

As concerns this clone: The read stops 3 residues short of the end of the CDR3; the missing end is completed from the germline J gene. The chain is built from TRBV5-1 and TRBJ2-7; TRBD2 matches 7 bases. CDR1 is SGHRS, CDR2 YFSETQ, per germline. The length of the CDR3 is 15 residues. After removal of 4 bases from V and 5 bases from J, the junction contained 12 bases not matched to a gene. The sequenced CDR3 bases are TGCGCCAGCAGCCTCCGTGGGCGGGAGCACGACGAG. Translating gives CASSLRGREHDE. Given in full, the CDR3 is CASSLRGREHDEQYF.

Details on this clone: The read halts 3 residues ahead of the CDR3 end, with the missing end drawn from the germline J gene. The V gene is TRBV5-1, the J gene TRBJ1-2; 10 bases match TRBD1. CDR1 and CDR2 (germline): SGHRS, YFSETQ. The CDR3 loop spans 14 amino acids. J gave up 4 bases and V 0 bases, and 0 bases lay outside the gene matches. The CDR3 bases that were read are TGCGCCAGCAGCTTGGGACAGGGGGCCTATGGC. Its translation: CASSLGQGAYG. The entire CDR3 reads CASSLGQGAYGYTF.

CDR3 DNA, as far as it was read: TGTGCCAGCAGTTTTGCACAGGCTGACGACCGAACTGAA. The encoded protein is CASSFAQADDRTE. The CDR3 as a whole reads CASSFAQADDRTEAFF. The V call is TRBV28, the J call TRBJ1-1, with D possibly TRBD1 on 5 matching bases. The CDR3 extends 3 residues past the end of the read, so its final part is completed from the germline J gene. V lost 3 bases, J lost 5 bases, and 19 bases lay in between. The CDR3 is made up of 16 amino acids. CDR1 MDHEN and CDR2 SYDVKM come from the germline V gene.

With regard to this clone: The read comes to an end 3 residues before the CDR3 does, leaving the germline J gene to fill in the end. This chain links TRBV19 with TRBJ1-2; a possible D gene is TRBD1 (5 bases). This CDR3 has 13 residues. Trimming cost V 6 bases and J 4 bases, with 12 bases left between them. The V gene's germline CDR1 is LNHDA and CDR2 SQIVND (reference sequence). The DNA read from the CDR3 is TGTGCCAGTAGCCCCTTGGGGGGCTATGGC. Translation gives CASSPLGGYG. The whole CDR3 region reads CASSPLGGYGYTF.

In regard to this clone: The missing CDR3 end, 3 residues past where the read stops, is filled in from the germline J gene. The chain has TRBV19 and TRBJ2-6; TRBD1 aligns across 8 bases. The germline gives CDR1 LNHDA, CDR2 SQIVND (reference sequence). J was trimmed by 4 bases and V by 3 bases; bases with no gene match: 11. CDR3 length equals 18 residues. This CDR3 is CASSISGGYSAGANVLTF. Partial CDR3 DNA: TGTGCCAGTAGTATTTCAGGGGGCTATAGCGCGGGGGCCAACGTC.

About this clone: The read terminates 3 residues before the CDR3 end, so the remaining end is supplied by the germline J gene. This sequence joins TRBV6-1 and TRBJ1-2; perhaps TRBD1 as D (5 bases). This CDR3 contains 14 residues. Trimming cost V 4 bases and J 5 bases, with 14 bases left between them. CDR1 MNHNS and CDR2 SASEGT come from the germline V gene. The sequenced CDR3 bases are TGTGCCAGCAGTGTTGACAGAGGAACGTATGGC. Its protein product is CASSVDRGTYG. The whole CDR3 sequence is CASSVDRGTYGYTF.

To note about this clone: Read sequence stops 3 residues before the CDR3 end, and the germline J gene provides the missing end. This chain joins TRBV12-3 or TRBV12-4 and TRBJ2-1; tentative D call: TRBD2 (6 bases). This CDR3 spans 15 amino acids. V lost 5 bases and J 7 bases, leaving 18 bases between the germline ends. CDR3 region: CASSTTGTAPNEQFF. Incomplete CDR3 DNA: TGTGCCAGCAGTACTACCGGGACTGCACCGAATGAG.

Concerning this clone: The sequence runs out 3 residues before the end of the CDR3; the remainder is reconstructed from the germline J gene. This chain joins TRBV25-1 and TRBJ2-3, with 8 bases identical to TRBD2. V lost 4 bases and J lost 0; bases outside the gene matches: 6. The germline CDR1 and CDR2 sequences are MGHDK and SYGVNS. CDR3 length: 16 amino acids. The CDR3 bases that were read are TGTGCCAGCAGTGTTAGCGGGACCCTTAGCACAGATACG. It yields the protein CASSVSGTLSTDT. The entire CDR3 reads CASSVSGTLSTDTQYF.

The CDR3 reads CASSVTNRPEKLFF. The sequenced part of the CDR3 DNA is TGTGCCAGCAGTGTGACAAACCGCCCAGAAAAA. This rearrangement joins TRBV12-3 or TRBV12-4 to TRBJ1-4, with unresolved D. With the read ending 3 residues before the CDR3 end, the germline J gene is used to fill in that end. This CDR3 region has 14 residues. With 5 bases removed from V and 8 bases from J, the gap between germline ends came to 15 bases.

A remark on this clone: The CDR3 extends 3 residues past the end of the read, so its final part is completed from the germline J gene. This sequence joins TRBV20-1 and TRBJ2-3, with TRBD2 matching 8 bases. Germline values: CDR1 DFQATT, CDR2 SNEGSKA (reference sequence). The CDR3 is 14 residues long. V lost 6 bases, J lost 0 bases, and 5 bases stayed unmatched. CDR3 region: CSAGGAVSTDTQYF. Partial CDR3 DNA: TGCAGTGCCGGGGGGGCGGTGAGCACAGATACG.

Comment on this clone: The CDR3 extends 3 residues past the end of the read, so its final part is completed from the germline J gene. The gene calls are TRBV2 and TRBJ2-1, with D unclear. Per germline, CDR1 SNHLY and CDR2 FYNNEI. This CDR3 is built from 13 residues. V lost 6 bases and J lost 4, with 10 bases in between. Here the CDR3 reads CASRLDSYNEQFF. The sequenced CDR3 bases are TGTGCCAGCAGACTCGACTCATACAATGAG.

A remark on this clone: The sequence runs out 3 residues before the end of the CDR3; the remainder is reconstructed from the germline J gene. The chain links TRBV2 to TRBJ1-4; 10 nucleotides align to TRBD1. The CDR3 is 15 residues long. V was pared by 3 bases and J by 7 bases, with 5 bases of the junction left unmatched. Germline CDR1 and CDR2: SNHLY and FYNNEI. The CDR3 protein is CASSDWDRGGEKLFF. The covered CDR3 bases are TGTGCCAGCAGTGATTGGGACAGGGGTGGTGAAAAA.

Worth noting for this clone: The sequence runs out 3 residues before the end of the CDR3; the remainder is reconstructed from the germline J gene. V and J are TRBV19 and TRBJ1-5, with D hard to call. The CDR3 covers 14 residues. Trimming cost V 6 bases and J 3 bases, with 12 bases left between them. Germline V gene lookup returns CDR1 LNHDA and CDR2 SQIVND (reference sequence). The sequenced part of the CDR3 DNA is TGTGCCAGTAGGCAACTTCAAGTCAATCAGCCC. Encoded protein: CASRQLQVNQP. The entire CDR3 protein reads CASRQLQVNQPQHF.

A note on this clone: The read terminates 3 residues ahead of where the CDR3 ends, so the germline J gene completes it. The chain joins TRBV7-9 to TRBJ2-7; D ambiguous. Deletions cut 5 bases from V and 0 bases from J, with 8 bases between. The CDR3 sequence is 13 residues long. The germline V gene has CDR1 SEHNR and CDR2 FQNEAQ (reference sequence). The CDR3 bases that were read are TGTGCCAGCAGCCCTCGTAGCTCCTACGAG. Its protein is CASSPRSSYE. The whole CDR3 sequence reads CASSPRSSYEQYF.

With respect to this clone: The read falls 3 residues short of the CDR3 end, and the missing part is taken from the germline J gene. The V gene is TRBV6-1, the J gene TRBJ1-1; no reliable D call. V dropped 4 bases and J dropped 1 base, with 7 bases sitting between them. CDR1 is MNHNS, CDR2 SASEGT, per germline. CDR3 length equals 13 residues. The part of the CDR3 DNA that was read is TGTGCCAGCAGTGCGCGGGGGAACACTGAA. It specifies CASSARGNTE. The full CDR3 is CASSARGNTEAFF.

Concerning this clone: The CDR3 is cut off 3 residues early in the read; its end comes from the germline J gene. The chain couples TRBV2 to TRBJ2-1, with D uncertain. The CDR3 is 11 amino acids. Germline lookup yields CDR1 SNHLY and CDR2 FYNNEI. Trimming pared 7 bases from V and 5 bases from J, leaving 6 bases between. CDR3 amino acids: CASTVDNEQFF. The sequenced CDR3 bases are TGTGCCAGCACAGTGGACAATGAG.

About this clone itself: The CDR3 end falls 3 residues outside the read, so it is completed with the germline J gene. The chain has TRBV18 and TRBJ1-2; perhaps TRBD1 as D (5 bases). Trimming removed 0 bases from V and 5 bases from J, with 10 bases in between. This CDR3 has 14 amino acids. CDR1 is KGHSH and CDR2 is LQKENI in the germline V gene. CDR3 DNA, as far as it was read: TGTGCCAGCTCACCACCGTCCAGGGATTATGGC. Translating gives CASSPPSRDYG. In full, the CDR3 reads CASSPPSRDYGYTF.

Comment on this clone: The read finishes 3 residues shy of the CDR3 end, and the germline J gene is used to complete it. The rearrangement joins TRBV19 to TRBJ2-1; TRBD2 matches at 11 bases. CDR1 LNHDA and CDR2 SQIVND come from the germline V gene (reference sequence). Trimming cost V 7 bases and J 6 bases; bases outside gene matches: 17. There are 18 residues in the CDR3. The CDR3 DNA, read in part, is TGTGCCAGTAATCAACTAGCGGGGGTCAGCGGGCTCCGCAATGAG. The encoded protein is CASNQLAGVSGLRNE. The complete CDR3 protein is CASNQLAGVSGLRNEQFF.

With regard to this clone: Sequencing ends 3 residues short of the CDR3 end; the germline J gene provides the rest. The chain uses TRBV20-1 and TRBJ1-3, with D hard to call. Trimming removed 1 base at V and 2 bases at J, with 6 bases between. The CDR3 spans 13 residues. Germline values: CDR1 DFQATT, CDR2 SNEGSKA (reference sequence). The CDR3 DNA, read in part, is TGCAGTGCTAGAGTGGTAGCTGGAAACACC. Protein sequence: CSARVVAGNT. In full, the CDR3 reads CSARVVAGNTIYF.

In terms of frequency, this clone is medium-sized. The read falls 3 residues short of the CDR3 end, and the missing part is taken from the germline J gene. V and J are TRBV2 and TRBJ2-6, with D possibly TRBD2 on 6 matching bases. The V gene lost 2 bases and the J gene lost 3 bases, with 11 bases spanning the gap. The CDR3 runs to 16 residues. Germline CDR1 reads SNHLY; CDR2 reads FYNNEI. The part of the CDR3 DNA that was read is TGTGCCAGCAGTGAAATTCGGGGACTTGGGGCCAACGTC. Its protein is CASSEIRGLGANV. The full CDR3 sequence reads CASSEIRGLGANVLTF. The full variable domain, its missing parts supplied by reference TRBV2 and TRBJ2-6, is EPEVTQTPSHQVTQMGQEVILRCVPISNHLYFYWYRQILGQKVEFLVSFYNNEISEKSEIFDDQFSVERPDGSNFTLKIRSTKLEDSAMYFCASSEIRGLGANVLTFGAGSRLTVL.

Notes on this clone: The CDR3 end falls 3 residues outside the read, so it is completed with the germline J gene. V usage is TRBV5-4 and J usage is TRBJ1-2; TRBD1 agrees at 8 bases. The CDR3 is made up of 15 amino acids. The germline CDR1 and CDR2 sequences are SGHNT and YYREEE (reference sequence). The V and J ends lost 0 bases and 3 bases, in that order; junction bases with no gene match: 4. The CDR3 region is CASSLGPGQDYGYTF. CDR3 DNA (partial): TGTGCCAGCAGCTTGGGGCCGGGACAGGACTATGGC. The whole variable domain, filled in from reference TRBV5-4 and TRBJ1-2, reads ETGVTQSPTHLIKTRGQQVTLRCSSQSGHNTVSWYQQALGQGPQFIFQYYREEENGRGNFPPRFSGLQFPNYSSELNVNALELDDSALYLCASSLGPGQDYGYTFGSGTRLTVV.

This CDR3 is CASKWGRETEAFF. The sequenced CDR3 bases are TGTGCCAGTAAGTGGGGGCGCGAGACTGAA. V is TRBV12-3 or TRBV12-4 and J is TRBJ1-1; perhaps TRBD1 as D (6 bases). The read ends 3 residues shy of where the CDR3 ends; the end is completed using the germline J gene. The CDR3 runs 13 residues. With 9 bases removed from V and 5 bases from J, the gap between germline ends came to 16 bases.

As concerns this clone: The CDR3 extends 3 residues past the end of the read, so its final part is completed from the germline J gene. The chain has TRBV10-2 and TRBJ2-5; 10 positions agree with TRBD1. Germline V gene sequence: CDR1 WSHSY, CDR2 SAAADI. This CDR3 has 13 residues. V lost 8 bases to trimming and J lost 6 bases; unmatched junction nucleotides: 6. CDR3 loop: CASSGDRGQTQYF. The CDR3 bases that were read are TGCGCCAGCTCCGGGGACAGGGGACAGACC.